This T cell receptor beta chain stems from a study of T cells in Graves' hyperthyroidism and ophthalmopathy. RNA transcripts yielded amplified TCR beta CDR3 regions. First-round RT-PCR with HTBI primers amplified the TCR CDR3 region. TCRdb itself ran the multiplex PCR reads through MiXCR, one entry per CDR3 protein. The sample consists of some 530,000 distinct CDR3 sequences, under 25% of them appearing once. Looked up from germline, CDR1 is SGHRS and CDR2 is YFSETQ. The CDR3 length is 15 residues. V lost 3 bases to trimming and J lost 2 bases; unmatched junction nucleotides: 8. This TCR was recovered from a woman in her 70s with Graves' ophthalmopathy. V gene TRBV5-1 combines with J gene TRBJ2-7; 7 bases align to TRBD1. Input material: blood. CDR3 coding DNA: TGCGCCAGCAGCTCCCGACAGGGTAGTCCCTACGAGCAGTACTTC. This encodes CASSSRQGSPYEQYF.